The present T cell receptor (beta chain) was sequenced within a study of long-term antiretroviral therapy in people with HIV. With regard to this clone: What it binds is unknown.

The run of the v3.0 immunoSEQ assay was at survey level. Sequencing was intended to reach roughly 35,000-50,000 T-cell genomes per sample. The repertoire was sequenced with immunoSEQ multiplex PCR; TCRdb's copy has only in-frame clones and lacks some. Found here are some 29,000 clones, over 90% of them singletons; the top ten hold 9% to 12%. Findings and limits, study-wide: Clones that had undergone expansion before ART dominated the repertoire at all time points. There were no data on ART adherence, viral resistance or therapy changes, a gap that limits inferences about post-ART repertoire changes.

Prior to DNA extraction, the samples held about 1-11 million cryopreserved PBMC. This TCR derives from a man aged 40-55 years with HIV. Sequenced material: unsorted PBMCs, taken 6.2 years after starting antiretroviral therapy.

The CDR3 reads CASSVESRTGVGGRQETQYF. Written as DNA, the CDR3 is TGTGCCAGCAGCGTAGAATCTAGGACAGGGGTAGGAGGGAGGCAAGAGACCCAGTACTTC. V gene TRBV9 combines with J gene TRBJ2-5; TRBD1 matches at 9 bases. This CDR3 is built from 20 residues. V lost 0 bases and J lost 2; bases outside the gene matches: 17. Per the germline V gene, CDR1 is SGDLS and CDR2 is YYNGEE.